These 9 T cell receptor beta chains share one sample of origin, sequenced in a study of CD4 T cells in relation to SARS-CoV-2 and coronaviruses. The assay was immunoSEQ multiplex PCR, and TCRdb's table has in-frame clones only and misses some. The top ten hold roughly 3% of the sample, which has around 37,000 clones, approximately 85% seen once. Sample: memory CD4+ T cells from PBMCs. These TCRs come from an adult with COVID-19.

This CDR3 is CASSGQGGYNEQFF. The CDR3 nucleotides read TGCGCCAGCAGCGGACAGGGGGGCTACAATGAGCAGTTCTTC. The chain links TRBV5-1 to TRBJ2-1; 10 bases map to TRBD1. Germline V gene lookup returns CDR1 SGHRS and CDR2 YFSETQ. Trimming cost V 4 bases and J 3 bases; bases outside gene matches: 1. The CDR3 is 14 amino acids.

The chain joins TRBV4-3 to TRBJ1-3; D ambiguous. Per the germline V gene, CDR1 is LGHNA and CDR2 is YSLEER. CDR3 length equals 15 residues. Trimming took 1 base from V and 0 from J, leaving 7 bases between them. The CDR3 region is CASSQGLSSGNTIYF. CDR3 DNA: TGCGCCAGCAGCCAAGGGTTAAGCTCTGGAAACACCATATATTTT.

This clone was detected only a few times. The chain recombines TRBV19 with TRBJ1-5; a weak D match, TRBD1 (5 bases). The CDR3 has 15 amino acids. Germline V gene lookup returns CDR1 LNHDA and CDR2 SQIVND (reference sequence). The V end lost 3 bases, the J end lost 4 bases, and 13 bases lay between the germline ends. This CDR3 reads CASSIRGLGNQPQHF. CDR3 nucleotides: TGTGCCAGTAGTATTCGGGGGTTAGGGAATCAGCCCCAGCATTTT.

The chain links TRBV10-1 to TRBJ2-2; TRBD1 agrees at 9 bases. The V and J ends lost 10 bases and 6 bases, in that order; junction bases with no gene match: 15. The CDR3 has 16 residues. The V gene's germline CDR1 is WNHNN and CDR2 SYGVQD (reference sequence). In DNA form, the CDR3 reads TGCGCCATGGAAACTCCAGACAGGGGGGGAGCCGGGGAGCTGTTTTTT. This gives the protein CAMETPDRGGAGELFF.

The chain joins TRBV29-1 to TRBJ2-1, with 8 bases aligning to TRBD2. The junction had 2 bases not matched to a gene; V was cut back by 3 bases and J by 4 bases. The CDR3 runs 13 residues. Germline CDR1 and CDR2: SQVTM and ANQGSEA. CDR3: CSVEREVYNEQFF. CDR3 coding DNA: TGCAGCGTTGAGCGGGAGGTGTACAATGAGCAGTTCTTC.

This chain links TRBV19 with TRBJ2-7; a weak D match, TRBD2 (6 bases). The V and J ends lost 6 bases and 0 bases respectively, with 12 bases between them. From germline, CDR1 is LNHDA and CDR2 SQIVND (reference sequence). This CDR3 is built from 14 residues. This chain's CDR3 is CASRERAPSYEQYF. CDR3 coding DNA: TGTGCCAGTAGAGAGCGGGCCCCCTCCTACGAGCAGTACTTC.

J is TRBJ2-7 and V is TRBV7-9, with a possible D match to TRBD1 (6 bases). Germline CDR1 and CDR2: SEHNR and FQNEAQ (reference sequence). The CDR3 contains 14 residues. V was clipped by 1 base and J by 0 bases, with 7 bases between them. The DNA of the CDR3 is TGTGCCAGCAGCTTAGAAGGGGGCTCCTACGAGCAGTACTTC. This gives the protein CASSLEGGSYEQYF.

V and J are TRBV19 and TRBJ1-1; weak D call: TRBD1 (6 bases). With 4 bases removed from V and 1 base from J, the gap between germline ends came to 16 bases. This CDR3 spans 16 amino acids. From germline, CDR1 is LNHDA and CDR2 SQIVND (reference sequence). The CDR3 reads CASSTTGRGRNTEAFF. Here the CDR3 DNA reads TGTGCCAGTAGTACAACAGGGAGGGGGAGGAACACTGAAGCTTTCTTT.

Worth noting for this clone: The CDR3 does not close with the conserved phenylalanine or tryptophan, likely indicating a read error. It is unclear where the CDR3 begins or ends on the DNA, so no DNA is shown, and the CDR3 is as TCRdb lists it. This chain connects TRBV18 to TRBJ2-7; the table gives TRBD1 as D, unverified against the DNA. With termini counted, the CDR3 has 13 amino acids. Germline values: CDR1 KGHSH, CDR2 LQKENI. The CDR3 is CASSPQGGLVLSL.